The 27 T cell receptor beta chains reported below all come from one sample, sequenced in a study of T cells in localized non-small cell lung cancer. Sequencing used immunoSEQ multiplex PCR; TCRdb keeps in-frame clones, though not all of them. The sample carries 130,000 or so clones, roughly nine tenths recorded once. The sequencing used peripheral blood, collected before any cancer treatment. The source of these receptors is a female donor older than 55 with stage I lung adenocarcinoma.

This rearrangement joins TRBV14 to TRBJ2-5, with 10 bases identical to TRBD2. The germline V gene has CDR1 SGHDN and CDR2 FVKESK. The CDR3 contains 19 residues. The trim removed 3 bases at V and 4 bases at J, leaving 17 bases unmatched. The CDR3 nucleotides are TGTGCCAGCAGCCATTTTAAGGCTAGCGGGAGTGGTCGTAGAGAGACCCAGTACTTC. It encodes CASSHFKASGSGRRETQYF.

The chain combines TRBV28 with TRBJ1-5, with TRBD1 as a possible D gene (5 bases). The CDR3 is made up of 15 amino acids. Germline CDR1 reads MDHEN; CDR2 reads SYDVKM. V dropped 3 bases and J dropped 7 bases, with 16 bases sitting between them. The CDR3 nucleotides read TGTGCCAGCAGTTTCATTTTGGGGGGAGGGCAGCCCCAGCATTTT. It codes for CASSFILGGGQPQHF. The full variable domain, rest sourced from reference TRBV28 and TRBJ1-5, is DVKVTQSSRYLVKRTGEKVFLECVQDMDHENMFWYRQDPGLGLRLIYFSYDVKMKEKGDIPEGYSVSREKKERFSLILESASTNQTSMYLCASSFILGGGQPQHFGDGTRLSIL.

The chain employs TRBV5-1 and TRBJ2-3; D may be TRBD2 (5 bases). The CDR3 sequence is 12 residues long. The V end lost 7 bases, the J end lost 3 bases, and 9 bases lay between the germline ends. Looked up from germline, CDR1 is SGHRS and CDR2 is YFSETQ. The CDR3 loop is CASGGSTDTQYF. The CDR3, as DNA: TGCGCCAGCGGCGGGTCGACAGATACGCAGTATTTT.

This chain connects TRBV6-6 to TRBJ2-7, with D possibly being TRBD2 (5 bases). This CDR3 spans 15 amino acids. Germline V gene data show CDR1 as MNHNY and CDR2 as SVGAGI (reference sequence). V lost 0 bases and J 2 bases, leaving 11 bases between the germline ends. The CDR3 protein is CASSYSESRAYEQYF. The CDR3 region has the DNA TGTGCCAGCAGTTACTCGGAATCGAGGGCCTACGAGCAGTACTTC.

The chain joins TRBV12-5 to TRBJ1-1, with a tentative D call TRBD1 (5 bases). Germline V CDR1 and CDR2: LGHNT, FRNRAP. The CDR3 contains 15 residues. Trimming removed 3 bases from V and 0 bases from J, with 11 bases in between. In DNA form, the CDR3 reads TGTGCTAGTGGTTTTGGGACGTACATGAACACTGAAGCTTTCTTT. The encoded protein is CASGFGTYMNTEAFF.

Turning to this clone: Relative to the germline gene, one junction end is altered; a read error may explain this. This sequence joins TRBV12-5 and TRBJ2-1, with TRBD1 matching over 9 bases. Germline CDR1 and CDR2: LGHNT and FRNRAP. This CDR3 comprises 15 residues. For the CDR3, the DNA is TGTGCTAGTGGCTTGGGACAGGGTGGGCACAATGAGCAGTTCTTC. This gives the protein CASGLGQGGHNEQFF.

The V call is TRBV7-3, the J call TRBJ2-1, with unresolved D. V dropped 0 bases and J dropped 2 bases, with 8 bases sitting between them. Germline V CDR1 and CDR2: SGHTA, FQGTGA. CDR3 length: 15 residues. The CDR3 loop reads CASSLTFVPYNEQFF. Written as DNA, the CDR3 is TGTGCCAGCAGCTTAACGTTTGTACCCTACAATGAGCAGTTCTTC.

V and J are TRBV10-2 and TRBJ2-7; TRBD2 matches 8 bases. Germline V lookup: CDR1 WSHSY, CDR2 SAAADI. The V segment lost 8 bases and the J segment 0 bases; nucleotides outside the gene matches: 6. The CDR3 spans 14 residues. The CDR3 DNA is TGCGCCAGCGGCGTAGCGGGGCACTCCTACGAGCAGTACTTC. Its protein product is CASGVAGHSYEQYF.

The gene calls are TRBV7-9 and TRBJ2-3, with 11 bases identical to TRBD2. This CDR3 spans 15 amino acids. Germline lookup yields CDR1 SEHNR and CDR2 FQNEAQ (reference sequence). V was pared by 6 bases and J by 0 bases, with 2 bases of the junction left unmatched. The CDR3 DNA reads TGTGCCAGCAGTCGGACTAGCGGGAGCACAGATACGCAGTATTTT. Encoded protein: CASSRTSGSTDTQYF.

The chain recombines TRBV27 with TRBJ1-1, with D perhaps matching TRBD1 (6 bases). Germline CDR1 MNHEY, CDR2 SMNVEV (reference sequence). CDR3 length equals 12 residues. The V end lost 5 bases, the J end lost 7 bases, and 11 bases lay between the germline ends. DNA of the CDR3: TGTGCCAGCAGTAGGGGGACGGATGAAGCTTTCTTT. This sequence encodes CASSRGTDEAFF.

V is TRBV9 and J is TRBJ2-1, with TRBD2 as a possible D gene (5 bases). This CDR3 spans 17 amino acids. Germline CDR1 is SGDLS and CDR2 is YYNGEE. V lost 0 bases and J lost 0, with 13 bases in between. CDR3 sequence: CASSVGLASSSYNEQFF. CDR3 coding DNA: TGTGCCAGCAGCGTAGGCCTAGCAAGCAGCTCCTACAATGAGCAGTTCTTC.

V and J are TRBV10-3 and TRBJ2-1; the match to TRBD2 covers 8 bases. V lost 0 bases to trimming and J lost 1 base; unmatched junction nucleotides: 5. The CDR3 is 17 amino acids. Germline lookup yields CDR1 ENHRY and CDR2 SYGVKD. The CDR3 protein is CAISESSAGASYNEQFF. Here the CDR3 DNA reads TGTGCCATCAGTGAGTCCTCAGCGGGAGCTTCCTACAATGAGCAGTTCTTC.

Written as DNA, the CDR3 is TGTGCCAGCAGCGCCAGGGTTGGGTCCACAGGGACGCAGTATTTT. Encoded protein: CASSARVGSTGTQYF. The chain couples TRBV9 to TRBJ2-3; D possibly corresponds to TRBD1 (6 bases). This CDR3 has 15 residues. The V gene's germline CDR1 is SGDLS and CDR2 YYNGEE. The V end was cut by 3 bases, the J end by 9 bases, with 20 bases between.

CDR3 nucleotide sequence: TGTGCCAGCAGCCCCGACAGGAGCTCGTATGGCTACACCTTC. It is translated as CASSPDRSSYGYTF. The rearrangement joins TRBV6-6 to TRBJ1-2; TRBD1 is a possible D gene (6 bases). V lost 6 bases, J lost 5 bases, and 16 bases lay in between. Germline loops: CDR1 MNHNY, CDR2 SVGAGI (reference sequence). This CDR3 spans 14 amino acids.

The V and J genes are TRBV5-4 and TRBJ2-7; 8 bases align to TRBD2. The CDR3 is made up of 15 amino acids. The V gene end was trimmed by 4 bases and the J gene end by 2 bases; junction bases not matched to a gene: 8. The germline CDR1 and CDR2 sequences are SGHNT and YYREEE (reference sequence). The CDR3 sequence: CASSPTGLEAYEQYF. DNA for the CDR3: TGTGCCAGCAGCCCGACGGGACTAGAGGCCTACGAGCAGTACTTC.

The chain employs TRBV10-3 and TRBJ2-1; the D gene is possibly TRBD2 (5 bases). Per the germline V gene, CDR1 is ENHRY and CDR2 is SYGVKD. The CDR3 runs to 16 residues. Trimming left V 2 bases short and J 5 bases short, with 16 bases between. In nucleotides, the CDR3 is TGTGCCATCAGTGAGGGGATTAGCCGAGGGAACAATGAGCAGTTCTTC. Its protein is CAISEGISRGNNEQFF.

This chain uses TRBV28 with TRBJ1-2; 7 bases are a match to TRBD1. The CDR3 consists of 14 residues. Losses at the gene ends were 10 bases for V and 7 bases for J; bases not matched to a gene: 15. Germline CDR1 MDHEN, CDR2 SYDVKM. This chain's CDR3 is CATKGAQGEGGYTF. The CDR3 nucleotides are TGTGCCACTAAGGGGGCACAGGGTGAGGGTGGCTACACCTTC.

The chain links TRBV4-1 to TRBJ1-1; 9 nucleotides agree with TRBD1. Trimming took 3 bases from V and 0 from J; bases not matched to a gene: 5. Germline CDR1 reads MGHRA; CDR2 reads YSYEKL. The CDR3 covers 16 residues. The CDR3 DNA follows: TGCGCCAGCAGCCACGGTGGACAGGGGATGAACACTGAAGCTTTCTTT. Translating gives CASSHGGQGMNTEAFF.

The chain couples TRBV7-2 to TRBJ2-3; 9 positions match TRBD1. CDR1 is SGHTA, CDR2 FQGNSA, per germline. This CDR3 comprises 14 residues. V lost 2 bases, J lost 7 bases, and 4 bases stayed unmatched. The DNA of the CDR3 is TGTGCCAGCAGCTTAAAGACAGGGGGAAATACGCAGTATTTT. Encoded protein: CASSLKTGGNTQYF. The variable domain in full, completed from reference TRBV7-2 and TRBJ2-3, reads GAGVSQSPSNKVTEKGKDVELRCDPISGHTALYWYRQSLGQGLEFLIYFQGNSAPDKSGLPSDRFSAERTGGSVSTLTIQRTQQEDSAVYLCASSLKTGGNTQYFGPGTRLTVL.

Only one count was recorded for this clone. The chain recombines TRBV2 with TRBJ1-2, with 9 positions matching TRBD1. J lost 4 bases, V lost 1 base, and 4 bases had no gene match. The CDR3 contains 15 residues. CDR1 and CDR2 (germline): SNHLY, FYNNEI. The CDR3 region is CASSEGDRVGYGYTF. The CDR3 DNA sequence: TGTGCCAGCAGTGAAGGGGACAGGGTGGGCTATGGCTACACCTTC. The complete variable domain, with remaining parts taken from reference TRBV2 and TRBJ1-2, reads EPEVTQTPSHQVTQMGQEVILRCVPISNHLYFYWYRQILGQKVEFLVSFYNNEISEKSEIFDDQFSVERPDGSNFTLKIRSTKLEDSAMYFCASSEGDRVGYGYTFGSGTRLTVV.

This sequence joins TRBV7-3 and TRBJ2-1; a possible D gene is TRBD2 (5 bases). The CDR3 spans 15 residues. The germline gives CDR1 SGHTA, CDR2 FQGTGA. Trimming shortened V by 3 bases and J by 6 bases, and 15 bases separated the two germline ends. The CDR3 DNA follows: TGTGCCAGCAGCTTCGACGGACTCTCCGGCAATGAGCAGTTCTTC. Protein sequence: CASSFDGLSGNEQFF.

The chain couples TRBV27 to TRBJ1-2; 8 nucleotides line up with TRBD1. The CDR3 sequence is 15 residues long. Germline CDR1 reads MNHEY; CDR2 reads SMNVEV (reference sequence). J was trimmed by 6 bases and V by 3 bases; bases with no gene match: 9. The CDR3 spells CASSFQGARSNGYTF. For the CDR3, the DNA is TGTGCCAGCAGTTTTCAGGGGGCTCGGTCTAATGGCTACACCTTC.

J is TRBJ2-7 and V is TRBV25-1; TRBD1 matches 9 bases. Trimming removed 0 bases from V and 3 bases from J; junction bases left unmatched: 6. The length of the CDR3 is 16 residues. The germline V gene encodes CDR1 MGHDK and CDR2 SYGVNS. CDR3 sequence: CASSEYSGTGNYEQYF. CDR3 nucleotide sequence: TGTGCCAGCAGTGAATATTCCGGGACAGGGAACTACGAGCAGTACTTC.

The V gene is TRBV5-1, the J gene TRBJ2-7, with TRBD1 matching 9 bases. The V and J ends lost 4 bases and 4 bases, in that order; junction bases with no gene match: 3. Germline assignment: CDR1 SGHRS and CDR2 YFSETQ. There are 13 residues in the CDR3. DNA for the CDR3: TGCGCCAGCAGCGGACAGGGGTTTTACGAGCAGTACTTC. It translates to CASSGQGFYEQYF.

This sequence joins TRBV30 and TRBJ1-4, with TRBD1 matching over 7 bases. The CDR3 has 14 amino acids. CDR1 GTSNPN and CDR2 SVGIG come from the germline V gene (reference sequence). Losses at the gene ends were 3 bases for V and 7 bases for J; bases not matched to a gene: 8. CDR3 sequence reads: CAWRLQGLSEKLFF. In nucleotides, the CDR3 is TGTGCCTGGAGGCTACAGGGGCTCAGTGAAAAACTGTTTTTT.

The chain is built from TRBV9 and TRBJ1-6, with D unclear. Trimming shortened V by 3 bases and J by 10 bases, and 17 bases separated the two germline ends. Germline V gene data show CDR1 as SGDLS and CDR2 as YYNGEE. This CDR3 is 15 amino acids long. The CDR3 bases are TGTGCCAGCAGCGCGACAACTTCGGGAGTCTCACCCCTCCACTTT. Encoded protein: CASSATTSGVSPLHF. The variable domain in full, with the rest retrieved from reference TRBV9 and TRBJ1-6, is DSGVTQTPKHLITATGQRVTLRCSPRSGDLSVYWYQQSLDQGLQFLIQYYNGEERAKGNILERFSAQQFPDLHSELNLSSLELGDSALYFCASSATTSGVSPLHFGNGTRLTVT.

This clone has a single count. The V call is TRBV7-9, the J call TRBJ1-1; perhaps TRBD1 as D (5 bases). Per the germline V gene, CDR1 is SEHNR and CDR2 is FQNEAQ (reference sequence). CDR3 length: 14 amino acids. Trimming stripped 4 bases from V and 8 bases from J, with 17 bases between. CDR3 in DNA: TGTGCCAGCAGCTCGACACGGGGCAGGGACGAAGCTTTCTTT. Residues: CASSSTRGRDEAFF.